This T cell receptor beta chain derives from a study of T cell clonality in common variable immunodeficiency (dated by TCRdb to between 2014 and 2017). Broader findings and caveats from the paper: Compared with healthy controls, CVID subjects showed increased TCRbeta clonality (t-test p = 0.018), a feature most characteristic of about a third of subjects. The authors noted that sequencing repertoires of T cell subpopulations would be needed to clarify what caused the increased clonality in CVID. Healthy controls shared more TCRbeta clones with each other than CVID subjects shared among themselves (p < 0.0001). Even though DNA input was equal, the average per sample came to 65,000 to 85,000 unique sequences for controls compared with some 29,000 for CVID samples. CVID TCRbeta sequences were reported to have fewer deletions and N-nucleotide insertions and to lack highly modified clones with 13 or more V deletions. Differences among patients in the CVID cohort limited the correlations between repertoire features and clinical complications.

Standard criteria, namely reduction of serum IgG, IgA and/or IgM below the normal range together with specific antibody deficiency, were applied for the diagnosis of CVID. There were fewer than 45 subjects in the CVID group (around 29 male and 15 or so female), ranging in age from about 9 to 65 years, with a mean age of roughly 40. Most CVID patients and most healthy controls were of Caucasian heritage. Replacement immunoglobulin therapy had been administered to all CVID subjects for at least one year at the time of study participation. No CVID subject was ill or taking immunomodulatory or immunosuppressive medication when blood was collected. From each donor, 5 to 8 ml of heparinized peripheral whole blood was collected. Genomic DNA from adults with common variable immune deficiency (CVID) and from healthy adult controls was used to sequence TCRbeta CDR3 repertoires. Diluted blood was subjected to density centrifugation over Hypaque 1077 or Ficoll-Paque for isolation of peripheral blood mononuclear cells. Genomic DNA was obtained from unsorted mononuclear cells through either Qiagen column purification or a centrifugation-based method.

CVID samples and control samples contributed equivalent amounts of genomic DNA as sequencing input. For every sample, a 60 bp segment covering the rearranged TCRbeta CDR3 region was amplified and then sequenced. TCRbeta amplification used the immunoSEQ assay, a bias-corrected multiplex PCR with high-throughput sequencing. Processing in the source paper ran as follows. Every unique nucleotide sequence counted as a clone and was annotated with V, D and J genes, copy number and frequency. Sequences were labeled productive if in frame, and non-productive if out of frame or containing stop codons. As previously described, Shannon's entropy was used to calculate clonality. The predicted amino acid sequences of productive clones were used to derive mean CDR3 Kyte-Doolittle hydropathy. Scaled V gene usage was hierarchically clustered using Manhattan distance and complete linkage with the R hclust function. Sharing of clones by CDR3 amino acid sequence was evaluated by resampling 12 repertoires per group over 100 rounds. The repertoires were screened for 60 to 85 published EBV-specific TCRbeta sequences and fewer than 300 published CMV-specific TCRbeta sequences. A couple of CVID samples that yielded fewer than 10,000 sequences were excluded from the analysis, so approximately 40 CVID repertoires were retained. The immuneACCESS repertoire file appears here via TCRdb, limited to in-frame rearrangements. These files lack a portion of the clones; in checked studies, under half of the deficit traces to unresolved V genes, and the cause of the others is not known. That table furnishes V, J and clone size, whereas the DNA furnished D and trimming. This sample has 25,000 to 35,000 clones in the table, none counted a single time. The top ten clonotypes cover about 5% of the sample.

For CDR1 and CDR2, the germline V gene lists KGHSH and LQKENI. The CDR3, from cysteine to phenylalanine, totals 16 residues. Part of the CDR3 DNA is given, 39 bases translated from base 1. After removal of 4 bases from V and 4 bases from J, the junction retains 12 bases not matched to a gene. As to this clone: The antigen this receptor binds is unknown. The CDR3 end is not reached by the read, which stops 3 residues before it; the germline J gene fills it in.

The receptor comes from a human donor with common variable immunodeficiency. Recombination linked TRBV18 to TRBJ1-2, with TRBD1 identical over 7 junction bases. Input material: peripheral blood mononuclear cells. This receptor has the CDR3 CASSRRAQQGCYGYTF. The sequenced part of the CDR3 DNA is TGTGCCAGCTCACGGCGGGCCCAACAGGGGTGCTATGGC.